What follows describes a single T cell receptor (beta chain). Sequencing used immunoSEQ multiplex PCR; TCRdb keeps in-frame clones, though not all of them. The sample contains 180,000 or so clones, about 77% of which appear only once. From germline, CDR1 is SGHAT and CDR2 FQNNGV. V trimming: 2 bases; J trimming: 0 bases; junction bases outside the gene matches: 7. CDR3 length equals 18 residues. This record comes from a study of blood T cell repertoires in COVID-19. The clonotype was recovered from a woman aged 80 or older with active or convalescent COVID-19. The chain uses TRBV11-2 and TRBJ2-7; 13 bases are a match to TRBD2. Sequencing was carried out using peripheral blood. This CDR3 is CASSLMTSGGSYSYEQYF. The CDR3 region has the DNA TGTGCCAGCAGCTTAATGACTAGCGGGGGGAGCTACTCCTACGAGCAGTACTTC.